These 28 T cell receptor beta chains were sequenced from one sample in a study of blood T cell repertoires in COVID-19. Clones were sequenced by immunoSEQ multiplex PCR, and TCRdb holds only the in-frame ones, with some missing. This table holds around 250,000 clones, around 83% found once. Material for sequencing was peripheral blood. The receptors originated from a young woman with acute or convalescent COVID-19.

The chain carries TRBV2 and TRBJ1-2; a weak D match, TRBD1 (6 bases). Trimming took 4 bases from V and 5 from J, leaving 17 bases between them. Per the germline V gene, CDR1 is SNHLY and CDR2 is FYNNEI. The CDR3 totals 15 residues. The CDR3, as DNA: TGTGCCAGCAGTGCGGTGCTGACAGGAGTATATGGCTACACCTTC. It translates to CASSAVLTGVYGYTF.

The chain recombines TRBV23-1 with TRBJ2-1, with no clear D. TRBV23-1 is an open reading frame whose function is uncertain. CDR3 length: 14 amino acids. V lost 2 bases and J lost 4, with 9 bases in between. Written as DNA, the CDR3 is TGCGCCAGCAGTCAACATGGGCAATACAATGAGCAGTTCTTC. It codes for CASSQHGQYNEQFF.

This clone was seen a handful of times. The chain carries TRBV2 and TRBJ2-7, with D unresolved. V lost 5 bases and J lost 3, with 17 bases in between. The V gene's germline CDR1 is SNHLY and CDR2 FYNNEI. The CDR3 has 15 residues. This chain's CDR3 is CASSTISGPNYEQYF. As DNA, the CDR3 is TGTGCCAGCAGTACTATTAGTGGTCCGAACTACGAGCAGTACTTC.

The chain is built from TRBV3-1 (or the pseudogene TRBV3-2) and TRBJ1-3, with 8 bases identical to TRBD1. This CDR3 contains 17 residues. CDR1 and CDR2 from the germline V gene are LGHDT and YNNKEL (reference sequence). V lost 0 bases to trimming and J lost 2 bases; unmatched junction nucleotides: 6. CDR3 region: CASSQDRQGAAGNTIYF. In nucleotides, the CDR3 is TGTGCCAGCAGCCAAGATAGGCAGGGGGCTGCTGGAAACACCATATATTTT.

The V and J genes are TRBV10-1 and TRBJ2-3, with D possibly TRBD2 on 6 matching bases. This CDR3 spans 18 amino acids. Germline loops: CDR1 WNHNN, CDR2 SYGVQD (reference sequence). Between the trimmed V and J ends, which lost 2 bases and 3 bases, there was a span of 21 bases. For the CDR3, the DNA is TGCGCCAGCAGTGAGATTAGCGGAGGGTATTCTTCAACAGATACGCAGTATTTT. It codes for CASSEISGGYSSTDTQYF.

The genes are TRBV6-5 and TRBJ2-1; 9 positions agree with TRBD2. CDR1 and CDR2 (germline): MNHEY, SVGAGI. The CDR3 is made up of 15 amino acids. Trimming cost V 6 bases and J 3 bases; bases outside gene matches: 6. Here the CDR3 DNA reads TGTGCCAGCAGGTTAGCGGGAGCCAACTACAATGAGCAGTTCTTC. It encodes CASRLAGANYNEQFF.

The V gene is TRBV12-5, the J gene TRBJ1-2; 7 positions match TRBD1. V shed 3 bases, J shed 4 bases, and the junction held 8 bases outside the gene matches. CDR3 length equals 15 residues. CDR1 is LGHNT and CDR2 is FRNRAP in the germline V gene. CDR3 coding DNA: TGTGCTAGTGGTTTTGAAGGGGGCTTCGGCTATGGCTACACCTTC. Residues: CASGFEGGFGYGYTF.

The chain joins TRBV27 to TRBJ2-1; 7 bases are a match to TRBD2. Trimming removed 3 bases from V and 7 bases from J; junction bases left unmatched: 12. Germline V gene sequence: CDR1 MNHEY, CDR2 SMNVEV (reference sequence). CDR3 length equals 16 residues. The CDR3 bases are TGTGCCAGCAGTTTTCGGTGGGGGGAGGGGAATAATGAGCAGTTCTTC. It codes for CASSFRWGEGNNEQFF.

The chain joins TRBV19 to TRBJ1-2; 10 bases are a match to TRBD1. Germline V lookup: CDR1 LNHDA, CDR2 SQIVND (reference sequence). With V trimmed by 8 bases and J by 6 bases, 9 bases remained unmatched. The CDR3 is made up of 14 amino acids. Here the CDR3 reads CASAPGQGRNGYTF. CDR3 DNA sequence: TGTGCCAGTGCACCGGGACAGGGGAGGAATGGCTACACCTTC.

The chain is built from TRBV19 and TRBJ1-1; D is uncertain. V shed 4 bases and J shed 3 bases, with 6 bases lying between them. Looked up from germline, CDR1 is LNHDA and CDR2 is SQIVND (reference sequence). The CDR3 runs 12 residues. The CDR3 nucleotides are TGTGCCAGTAGTAGACTTTACACTGAAGCTTTCTTT. It translates to CASSRLYTEAFF.

The V call is TRBV21-1, the J call TRBJ1-2; no check of the table's D call, TRBD1, against the DNA was made. TRBV21-1 is recorded as a pseudogene. The CDR3 runs to 14 residues. Written as DNA, the CDR3 is TGTGCCAGCAGCATCCGGACAGGGAGCTATGGCTACACCTTC. This sequence encodes CASSIRTGSYGYTF.

The table lists this clone with many counts. The V and J genes are TRBV18 and TRBJ2-7, with D hard to call. This CDR3 contains 12 residues. The germline CDR1 and CDR2 sequences are KGHSH and LQKENI. The germline V and J ends were trimmed by 2 bases and 6 bases, with 8 bases remaining between them. In DNA form, the CDR3 reads TGTGCCAGCTCACCAGCCAGAACCGAGCAGTACTTC. The encoded protein is CASSPARTEQYF.

The chain joins TRBV7-9 to TRBJ2-1; 9 nucleotides align to TRBD1. The CDR3 totals 16 residues. Germline values: CDR1 SEHNR, CDR2 FQNEAQ (reference sequence). The V and J ends lost 4 bases and 9 bases, in that order; junction bases with no gene match: 13. The DNA for the CDR3 is TGTGCCAGCAGCTCCCCCGGGACAGGGTCCCCCTTTGAGCAGTTCTTC. This encodes CASSSPGTGSPFEQFF.

This clone was recorded a few times. The V call is TRBV18, the J call TRBJ1-1, with 9 bases aligning to TRBD1. Germline V CDR1 and CDR2: KGHSH, LQKENI. CDR3 length: 16 residues. The J segment lost 5 bases and the V segment lost 4 bases, leaving 11 bases of the junction unmatched. The CDR3 region has the DNA TGTGCCAGCTCACTCTCACTCGGGACAGGGAATACTGAAGCTTTCTTT. Translating it yields CASSLSLGTGNTEAFF.

The chain combines TRBV18 with TRBJ1-5; D may be TRBD1 (5 bases). Looked up from germline, CDR1 is KGHSH and CDR2 is LQKENI. The CDR3 consists of 16 residues. V was pared by 3 bases and J by 3 bases, with 15 bases between. The CDR3 DNA sequence: TGTGCCAGCTCACCCCAATCAGGGAACCCCAATCAGCCCCAGCATTTT. This translates into CASSPQSGNPNQPQHF.

The chain joins TRBV10-3 to TRBJ2-2, with D possibly matching TRBD2 (6 bases). Trimming cost V 10 bases and J 1 base, with 10 bases left between them. The CDR3 length is 13 residues. Germline V gives CDR1 ENHRY, CDR2 SYGVKD. The CDR3 region is CANRRGNTGELFF. In DNA, the CDR3 is TGTGCCAACCGGCGGGGGAACACCGGGGAGCTGTTTTTT.

V gene TRBV14 combines with J gene TRBJ2-7, with 10 bases aligning to TRBD2. The CDR3 totals 15 residues. The J segment lost 3 bases and the V segment lost 4 bases, leaving 6 bases of the junction unmatched. From germline, CDR1 is SGHDN and CDR2 FVKESK. The CDR3 sequence is CASSLGTSVGYEQYF. CDR3 sequence (DNA): TGTGCCAGCAGCCTCGGGACTAGCGTTGGCTACGAGCAGTACTTC. The whole variable domain, filled in from reference TRBV14 and TRBJ2-7, reads EAGVTQFPSHSVIEKGQTVTLRCDPISGHDNLYWYRRVMGKEIKFLLHFVKESKQDESGMPNNRFLAERTGGTYSTLKVQPAELEDSGVYFCASSLGTSVGYEQYFGPGTRLTVT.

V is TRBV27 and J is TRBJ1-2, with a tentative D call TRBD1 (6 bases). Trimming stripped 1 base from V and 4 bases from J, with 10 bases between. Germline assignment: CDR1 MNHEY and CDR2 SMNVEV (reference sequence). CDR3 length: 14 amino acids. DNA for the CDR3: TGTGCCAGCAGTTTATTCGTGACAGGCTATGGCTACACCTTC. Encoded protein: CASSLFVTGYGYTF.

This clone appeared a single time. V is TRBV29-1 and J is TRBJ1-2; D is possibly TRBD1 (5 bases). Germline-derived CDR1 and CDR2 are SQVTM and ANQGSEA. This CDR3 spans 13 amino acids. Trimming removed 4 bases from V and 2 bases from J, with 11 bases in between. CDR3 sequence (DNA): TGCAGCGTTGCGCGGGGGGGGAACTATGGCTACACCTTC. Encoded protein: CSVARGGNYGYTF.

This chain links TRBV18 with TRBJ1-5; D remains unclear. Germline V gene data show CDR1 as KGHSH and CDR2 as LQKENI. The CDR3 runs to 14 residues. Trimming pared 2 bases from V and 4 bases from J, leaving 9 bases between. The CDR3 loop is CASSPATENQPQHF. The CDR3 region has the DNA TGTGCCAGCTCACCAGCAACAGAAAATCAGCCCCAGCATTTT.

The rearrangement joins TRBV4-2 to TRBJ1-2; the D is unclear. CDR1 LGHNA and CDR2 YNFKEQ come from the germline V gene. With 1 base removed from V and 2 bases from J, the gap between germline ends came to 11 bases. This CDR3 has 15 residues. For the CDR3, the DNA is TGTGCCAGCAGCCAAGTACAAGAGGAAAACTATGGCTACACCTTC. This codes for CASSQVQEENYGYTF.

The gene calls are TRBV12-3 or TRBV12-4 and TRBJ1-2, with a possible D match to TRBD1 (5 bases). With 5 bases removed from V and 7 bases from J, the gap between germline ends came to 14 bases. The CDR3 contains 13 residues. CDR3 residues: CASSTQGWGGYTF. The CDR3 nucleotides are TGTGCCAGCAGTACCCAGGGTTGGGGTGGCTACACCTTC.

The chain's CDR3 is CASSLGQSFFEAFF. CDR3 coding DNA: TGTGCCAGCAGCCTTGGACAGTCTTTTTTTGAAGCTTTCTTT. V is TRBV7-2 and J is TRBJ1-1; perhaps TRBD1 as D (6 bases). CDR3 size: 14 residues. V was trimmed by 5 bases and J by 7 bases, leaving 17 bases between them. Germline CDR1 is SGHTA and CDR2 is FQGNSA.

The chain uses TRBV30 and TRBJ2-6; possibly TRBD2 for D (5 bases). This CDR3 is 15 amino acids long. V lost 2 bases, J lost 0 bases, and 8 bases lay in between. CDR1 is GTSNPN, CDR2 SVGIG, per germline (reference sequence). The CDR3 DNA is TGTGCCTGGAGTTCCGGACTCTCTGGGGCCAACGTCCTGACTTTC. This encodes CAWSSGLSGANVLTF.

V is TRBV29-1 and J is TRBJ2-7; 8 nucleotides agree with TRBD1. The CDR3 consists of 14 residues. The germline gives CDR1 SQVTM, CDR2 ANQGSEA. CDR3 DNA: TGCAGGCCAATGCAGGGGGCAGAGAGGTACGAGCAGTACTTC. Amino acid sequence: CRPMQGAERYEQYF.

V is TRBV30 and J is TRBJ1-1; no reliable D call. The germline V gene has CDR1 GTSNPN and CDR2 SVGIG (reference sequence). The CDR3 sequence is 14 residues long. Between the trimmed V and J ends, which lost 1 base and 2 bases, there was a span of 11 bases. CDR3 loop: CAWSATNFNTEAFF. The CDR3 DNA reads as TGTGCCTGGAGTGCAACAAATTTTAACACTGAAGCTTTCTTT.

The V gene is TRBV7-8, the J gene TRBJ2-2; 10 nucleotides match TRBD1. The CDR3 is made up of 18 amino acids. V lost 5 bases to trimming and J lost 0 bases; unmatched junction nucleotides: 9. Germline CDR1 reads SGHVS; CDR2 reads FQNEAQ. CDR3 coding DNA: TGTGCCAGCAGCCAAACGGGGACAGGGGAATCGAACACCGGGGAGCTGTTTTTT. Protein product: CASSQTGTGESNTGELFF.

The chain is built from TRBV5-1 and TRBJ2-1; the match to TRBD2 covers 8 bases. With 0 bases clipped from V and 0 bases from J, the junction kept 2 bases outside the gene matches. CDR1 SGHRS and CDR2 YFSETQ come from the germline V gene. The CDR3 loop spans 16 amino acids. The CDR3 DNA is TGCGCCAGCAGCTTGGGGACTAGCCACTCCTACAATGAGCAGTTCTTC. Protein product: CASSLGTSHSYNEQFF.